This T cell receptor (beta chain) came from a study of T-cell reconstitution after alpha-beta-depleted transplantation in children. Trimming removed 6 bases from V and 2 bases from J; junction bases left unmatched: 10. This CDR3 spans 16 amino acids. Germline V gives CDR1 MGHDK, CDR2 SYGVNS. Researchers prepared the TCRbeta library using unique molecular identifiers, the study reports. From the PCR reads, TCRdb called clonotypes with MiXCR, one entry per CDR3 protein. In the table there are 150,000 to 200,000 distinct CDR3 sequences, less than 8% of which are singletons. This clonotype was detected many times.

The sequencing here drew on PBMCs from the stem cell graft donor, taken from the stem cell graft. V and J are TRBV25-1 and TRBJ2-3; 8 bases are a match to TRBD2. The sequence was collected from a human donor who donated a stem cell graft to a child with Wiskott-Aldrich syndrome. CDR3 loop: CASSPGSGGNTDTQYF. In DNA form, the CDR3 reads TGTGCCAGCAGCCCCGGGAGCGGGGGTAACACAGATACGCAGTATTTT.